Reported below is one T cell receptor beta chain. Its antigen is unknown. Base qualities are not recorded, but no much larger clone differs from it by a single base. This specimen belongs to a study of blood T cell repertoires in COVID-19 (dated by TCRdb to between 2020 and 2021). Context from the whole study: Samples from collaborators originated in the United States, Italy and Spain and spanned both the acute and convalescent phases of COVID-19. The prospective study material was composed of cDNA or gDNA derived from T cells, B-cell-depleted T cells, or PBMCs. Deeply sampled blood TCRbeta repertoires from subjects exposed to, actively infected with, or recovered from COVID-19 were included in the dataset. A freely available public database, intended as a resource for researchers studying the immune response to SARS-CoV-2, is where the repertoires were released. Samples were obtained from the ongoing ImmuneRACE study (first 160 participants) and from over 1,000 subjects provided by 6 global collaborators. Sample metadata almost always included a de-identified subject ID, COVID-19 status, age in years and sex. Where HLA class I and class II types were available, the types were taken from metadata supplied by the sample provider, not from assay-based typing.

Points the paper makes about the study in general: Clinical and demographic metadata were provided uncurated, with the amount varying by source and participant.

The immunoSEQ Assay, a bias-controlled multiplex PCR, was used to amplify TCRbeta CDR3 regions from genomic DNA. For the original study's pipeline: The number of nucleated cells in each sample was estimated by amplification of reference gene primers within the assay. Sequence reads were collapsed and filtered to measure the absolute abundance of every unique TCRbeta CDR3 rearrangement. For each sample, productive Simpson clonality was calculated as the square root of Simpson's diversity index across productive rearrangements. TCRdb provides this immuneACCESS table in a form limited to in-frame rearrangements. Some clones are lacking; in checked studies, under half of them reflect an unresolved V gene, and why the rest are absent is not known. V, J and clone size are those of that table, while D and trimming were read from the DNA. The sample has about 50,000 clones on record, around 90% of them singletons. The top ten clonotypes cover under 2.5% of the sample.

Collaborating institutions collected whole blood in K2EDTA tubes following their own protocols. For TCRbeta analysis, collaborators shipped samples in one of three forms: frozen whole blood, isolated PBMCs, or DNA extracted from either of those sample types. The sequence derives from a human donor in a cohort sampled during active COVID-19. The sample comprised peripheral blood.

The CDR3: CASSLDGRGLDTQYF. The nucleotides are TGTGCCAGCAGCTTGGATGGCAGGGGGCTAGATACGCAGTATTTT. This chain is built from TRBV5-5 and TRBJ2-3, and 8 bases in between align with TRBD1. Looking up the germline V gene (reference sequence) yields CDR1 SGHKS and CDR2 YYEKEE. The CDR3 numbers 15 residues from cysteine through phenylalanine. Left in the record is the CDR3 DNA by itself, 45 bases read in frame from the first base. Germline trimming amounts to 0 bases on V and 5 bases on J, with 5 as the count of junction bases outside the gene matches.